This record looks at one T cell receptor (beta chain) sequence and its context. Its specificity is not known. This CDR3 region has 16 residues. The J segment lost 4 bases and the V segment lost 4 bases, leaving 9 bases of the junction unmatched. CDR1 is SEHNR and CDR2 is FQNEAQ in the germline V gene (reference sequence). A multiplex PCR was run with 60 Vbeta primers and 13 Jbeta primers. Produced via immunoSEQ multiplex PCR; TCRdb's table is partial and in-frame only. The data contain roughly 160,000 clones, roughly 79% of them singletons. This entry comes from a study of cytomegalovirus exposure and HLA in healthy donors. Findings and limits, study-wide: Presence/absence analyses took donor sequencing depth as roughly uniform. Cytomegalovirus-associated TCR beta chains were listed, numbering around 150. HLA-A and HLA-B allele assignments for most subjects were reportedly predicted accurately using TCR beta sequences. Highly shared sequence variants in one cluster were likely a sequencing artifact.

The source of this sequence is a woman aged 50 to 60 in good health and CMV-seronegative. Sequencing used PBMCs. The rearrangement uses TRBV7-9 and TRBJ2-5, with 10 bases fitting TRBD2. This CDR3 reads CASSWTSGRLLETQYF. CDR3 nucleotides: TGTGCCAGCAGCTGGACTAGCGGACGCTTGCTAGAGACCCAGTACTTC.